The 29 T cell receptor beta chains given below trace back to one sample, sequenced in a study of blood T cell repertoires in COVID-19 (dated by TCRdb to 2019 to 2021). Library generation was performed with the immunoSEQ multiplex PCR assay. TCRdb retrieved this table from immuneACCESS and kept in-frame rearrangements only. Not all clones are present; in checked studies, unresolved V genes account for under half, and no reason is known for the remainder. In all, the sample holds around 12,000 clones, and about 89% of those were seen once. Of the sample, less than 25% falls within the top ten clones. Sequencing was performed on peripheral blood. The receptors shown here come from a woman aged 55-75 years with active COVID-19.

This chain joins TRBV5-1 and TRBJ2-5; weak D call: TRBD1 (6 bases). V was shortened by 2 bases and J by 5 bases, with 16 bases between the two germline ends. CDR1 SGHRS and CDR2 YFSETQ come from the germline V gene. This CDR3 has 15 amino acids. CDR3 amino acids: CASSLRTDTGETQYF. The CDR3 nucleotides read TGCGCCAGCAGCTTAAGGACAGATACCGGCGAGACCCAGTACTTC.

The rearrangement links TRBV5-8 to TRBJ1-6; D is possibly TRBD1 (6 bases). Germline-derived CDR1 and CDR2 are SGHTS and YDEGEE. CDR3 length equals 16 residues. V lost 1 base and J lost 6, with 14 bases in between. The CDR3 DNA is TGTGCCAGCAGCTTGTTGCCAGGGGCTGGTAATTCACCCCTCCACTTT. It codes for CASSLLPGAGNSPLHF.

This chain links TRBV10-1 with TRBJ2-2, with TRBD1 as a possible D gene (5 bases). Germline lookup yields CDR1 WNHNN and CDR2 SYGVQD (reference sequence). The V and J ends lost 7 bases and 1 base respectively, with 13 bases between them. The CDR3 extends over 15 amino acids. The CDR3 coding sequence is TGCGCCAGCATAGGGGCGGTACTGAACACCGGGGAGCTGTTTTTT. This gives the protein CASIGAVLNTGELFF.

The CDR3 region is CATAQGSNQPQHF. The CDR3 bases are TGTGCCACCGCCCAGGGAAGCAATCAGCCCCAGCATTTT. The chain recombines TRBV15 with TRBJ1-5, with a weak D call TRBD1 (5 bases). The CDR3 is 13 residues long. Germline V gene data show CDR1 as LNHNV and CDR2 as YYDKDF (reference sequence). V was pared by 8 bases and J by 1 base, with 9 bases between.

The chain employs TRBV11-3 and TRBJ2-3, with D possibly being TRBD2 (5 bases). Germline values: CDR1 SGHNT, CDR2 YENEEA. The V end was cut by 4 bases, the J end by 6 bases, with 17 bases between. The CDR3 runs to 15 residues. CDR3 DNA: TGTGCCAGCAGCTCCGGATCCAGGAGGTCGGATACGCAGTATTTT. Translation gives CASSSGSRRSDTQYF.

The CDR3 region is CASSLVGQYEAFF. CDR3 nucleotide sequence: TGCGCCAGCAGCTTGGTAGGACAGTATGAAGCTTTCTTT. The chain uses TRBV5-1 and TRBJ1-1; TRBD1 is a possible D gene (6 bases). This CDR3 spans 13 amino acids. The V gene lost 0 bases and the J gene lost 7 bases, with 10 bases spanning the gap. Germline V gene sequence: CDR1 SGHRS, CDR2 YFSETQ.

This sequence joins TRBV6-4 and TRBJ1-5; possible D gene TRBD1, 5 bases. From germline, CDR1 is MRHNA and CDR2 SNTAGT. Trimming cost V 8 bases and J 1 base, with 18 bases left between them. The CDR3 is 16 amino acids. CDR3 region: CASYRGAGPSNQPQHF. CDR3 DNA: TGTGCCAGCTATCGCGGGGCCGGGCCCAGCAATCAGCCCCAGCATTTT.

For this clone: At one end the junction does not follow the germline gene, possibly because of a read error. The CDR3 reads CASRLDTGGYF. CDR3 in DNA: TGTGCCAGCAGACTAGACACAGGGGGGTATTTT. The V and J genes are TRBV2 and TRBJ1-1, with 8 bases identical to TRBD1. Germline V gene lookup returns CDR1 SNHLY and CDR2 FYNNEI. This CDR3 is built from 11 residues.

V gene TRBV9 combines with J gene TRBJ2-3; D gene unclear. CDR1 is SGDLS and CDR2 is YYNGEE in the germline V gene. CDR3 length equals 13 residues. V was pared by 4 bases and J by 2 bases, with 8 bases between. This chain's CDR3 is CASSSRNTDTQYF. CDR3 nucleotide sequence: TGTGCCAGCAGCTCGCGTAACACAGATACGCAGTATTTT.

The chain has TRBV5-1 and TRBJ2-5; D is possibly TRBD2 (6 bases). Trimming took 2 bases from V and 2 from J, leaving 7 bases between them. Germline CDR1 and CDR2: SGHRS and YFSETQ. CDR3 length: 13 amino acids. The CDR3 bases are TGCGCCAGCAGCTTCGGACTACAAGAGACCCAGTACTTC. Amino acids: CASSFGLQETQYF.

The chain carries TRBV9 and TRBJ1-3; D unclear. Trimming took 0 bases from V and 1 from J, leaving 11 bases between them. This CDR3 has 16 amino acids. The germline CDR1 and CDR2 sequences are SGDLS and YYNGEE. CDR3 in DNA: TGTGCCAGCAGCGTAGCTACCGGAGGGTCTGGAAACACCATATATTTT. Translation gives CASSVATGGSGNTIYF.

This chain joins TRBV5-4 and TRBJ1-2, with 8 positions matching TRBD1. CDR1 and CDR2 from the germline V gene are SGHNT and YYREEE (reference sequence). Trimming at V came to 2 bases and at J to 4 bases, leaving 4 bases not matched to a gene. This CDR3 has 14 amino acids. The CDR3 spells CASSLPGGSYGYTF. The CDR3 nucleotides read TGTGCCAGCAGCTTACCAGGGGGCAGCTATGGCTACACCTTC.

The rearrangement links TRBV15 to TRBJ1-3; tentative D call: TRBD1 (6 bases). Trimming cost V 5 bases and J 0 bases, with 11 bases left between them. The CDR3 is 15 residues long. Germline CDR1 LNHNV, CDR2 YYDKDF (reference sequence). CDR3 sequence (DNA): TGTGCCACCAGCGCGGACAGAAACTCTGGAAACACCATATATTTT. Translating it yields CATSADRNSGNTIYF.

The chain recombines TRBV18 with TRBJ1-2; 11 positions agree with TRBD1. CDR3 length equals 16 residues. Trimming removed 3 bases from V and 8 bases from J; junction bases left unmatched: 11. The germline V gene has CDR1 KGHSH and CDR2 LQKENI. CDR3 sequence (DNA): TGTGCCAGCTCACCTAGTCCCGGGACAGGGGGTGGAGGCTACACCTTC. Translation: CASSPSPGTGGGGYTF.

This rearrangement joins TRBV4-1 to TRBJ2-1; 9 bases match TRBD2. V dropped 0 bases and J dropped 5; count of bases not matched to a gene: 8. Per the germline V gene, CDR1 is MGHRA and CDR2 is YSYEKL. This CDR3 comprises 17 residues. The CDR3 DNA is TGCGCCAGCAGCCAAGAGAGAGGCGGGGGGGCCCACAATGAGCAGTTCTTC. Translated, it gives CASSQERGGGAHNEQFF.

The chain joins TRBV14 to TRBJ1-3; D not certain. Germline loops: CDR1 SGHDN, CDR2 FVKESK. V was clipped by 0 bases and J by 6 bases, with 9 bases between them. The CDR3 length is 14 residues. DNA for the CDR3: TGTGCCAGCAGCCAAGAAACAGCCACAAACACCATATATTTT. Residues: CASSQETATNTIYF. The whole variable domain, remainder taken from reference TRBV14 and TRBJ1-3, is EAGVTQFPSHSVIEKGQTVTLRCDPISGHDNLYWYRRVMGKEIKFLLHFVKESKQDESGMPNNRFLAERTGGTYSTLKVQPAELEDSGVYFCASSQETATNTIYFGEGSWLTVV.

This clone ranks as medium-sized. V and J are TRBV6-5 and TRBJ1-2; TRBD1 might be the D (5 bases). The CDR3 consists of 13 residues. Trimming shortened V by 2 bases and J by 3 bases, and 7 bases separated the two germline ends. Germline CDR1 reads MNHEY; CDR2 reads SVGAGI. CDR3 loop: CASSYETDYGYTF. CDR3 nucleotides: TGTGCCAGCAGTTACGAGACAGACTATGGCTACACCTTC.

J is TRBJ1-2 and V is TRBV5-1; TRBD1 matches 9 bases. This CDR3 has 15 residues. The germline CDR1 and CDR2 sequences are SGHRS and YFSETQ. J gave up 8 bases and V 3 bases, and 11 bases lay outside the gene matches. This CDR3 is CASSWGQGSSTGYTF. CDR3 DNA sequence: TGCGCCAGCAGCTGGGGACAGGGATCGTCGACGGGCTACACCTTC. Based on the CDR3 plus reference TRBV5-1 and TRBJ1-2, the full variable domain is KAGVTQTPRYLIKTRGQQVTLSCSPISGHRSVSWYQQTPGQGLQFLFEYFSETQRNKGNFPGRFSGRQFSNSRSEMNVSTLELGDSALYLCASSWGQGSSTGYTFGSGTRLTVV.

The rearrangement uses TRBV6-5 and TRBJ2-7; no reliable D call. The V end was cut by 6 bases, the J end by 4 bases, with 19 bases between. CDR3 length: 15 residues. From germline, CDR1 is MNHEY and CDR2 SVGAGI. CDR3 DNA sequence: TGTGCCAGCAGGGAGATTAGTTCCCCCATTTACGAGCAGTACTTC. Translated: CASREISSPIYEQYF.

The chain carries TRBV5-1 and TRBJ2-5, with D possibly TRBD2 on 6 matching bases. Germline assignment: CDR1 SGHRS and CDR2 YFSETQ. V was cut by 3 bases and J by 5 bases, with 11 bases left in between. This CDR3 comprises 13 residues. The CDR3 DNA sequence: TGCGCCAGCAGCTCGGGAGTACAGGAGACCCAGTACTTC. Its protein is CASSSGVQETQYF.

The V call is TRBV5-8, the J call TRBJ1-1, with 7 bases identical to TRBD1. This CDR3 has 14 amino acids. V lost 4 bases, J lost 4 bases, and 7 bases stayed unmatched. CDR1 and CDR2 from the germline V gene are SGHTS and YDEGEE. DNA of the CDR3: TGTGCCAGCAGCCTGGGACAGACGCGCACTGAAGCTTTCTTT. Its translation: CASSLGQTRTEAFF.

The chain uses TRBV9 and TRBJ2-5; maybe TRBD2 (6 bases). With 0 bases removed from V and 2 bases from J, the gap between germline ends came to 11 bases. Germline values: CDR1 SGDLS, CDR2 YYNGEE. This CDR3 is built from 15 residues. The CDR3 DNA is TGTGCCAGCAGCGTAGGGGGGGTTTCGCAAGAGACCCAGTACTTC. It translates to CASSVGGVSQETQYF.

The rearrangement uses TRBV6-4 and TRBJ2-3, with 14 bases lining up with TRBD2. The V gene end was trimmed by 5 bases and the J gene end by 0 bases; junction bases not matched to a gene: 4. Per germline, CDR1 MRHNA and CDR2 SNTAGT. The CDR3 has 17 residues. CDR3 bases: TGTGCCAGCAGTAATGGACTAGCGGGGGGCAGCACAGATACGCAGTATTTT. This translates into CASSNGLAGGSTDTQYF.

The CDR3 coding sequence is TGTGCCAGCAGCTCCGGGACTTCCAATGAGCAGTTCTTC. Its protein product is CASSSGTSNEQFF. The chain employs TRBV7-9 and TRBJ2-1; a weak D match, TRBD2 (6 bases). The germline V and J ends were trimmed by 4 bases and 6 bases, with 10 bases remaining between them. The CDR3 length is 13 residues. The germline V gene has CDR1 SEHNR and CDR2 FQNEAQ (reference sequence).

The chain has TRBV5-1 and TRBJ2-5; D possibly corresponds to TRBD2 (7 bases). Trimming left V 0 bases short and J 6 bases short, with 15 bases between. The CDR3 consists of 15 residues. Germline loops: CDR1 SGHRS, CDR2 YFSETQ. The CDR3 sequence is CASSLDPGGSKTQYF. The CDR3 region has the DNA TGCGCCAGCAGCTTGGACCCGGGGGGCTCGAAGACCCAGTACTTC.

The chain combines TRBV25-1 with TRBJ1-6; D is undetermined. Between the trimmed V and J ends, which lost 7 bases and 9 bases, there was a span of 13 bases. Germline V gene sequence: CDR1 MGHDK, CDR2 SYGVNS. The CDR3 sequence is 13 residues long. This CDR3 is CASTSAGSSPLHF. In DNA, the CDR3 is TGTGCCAGCACCTCTGCCGGTAGTTCACCCCTCCACTTT.

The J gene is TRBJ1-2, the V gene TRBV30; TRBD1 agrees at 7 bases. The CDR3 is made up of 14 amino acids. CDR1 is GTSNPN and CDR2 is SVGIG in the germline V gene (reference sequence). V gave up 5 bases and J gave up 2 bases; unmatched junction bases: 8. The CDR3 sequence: CAWGEDRTNYGYTF. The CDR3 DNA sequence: TGTGCCTGGGGGGAGGACAGGACGAACTATGGCTACACCTTC.

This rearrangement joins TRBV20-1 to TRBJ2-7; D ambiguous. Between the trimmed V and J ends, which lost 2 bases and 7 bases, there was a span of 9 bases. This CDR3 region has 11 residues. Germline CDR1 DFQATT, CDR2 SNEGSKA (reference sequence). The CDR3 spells CSARYLGEQYF. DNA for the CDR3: TGCAGTGCTAGATACCTCGGGGAGCAGTACTTC.

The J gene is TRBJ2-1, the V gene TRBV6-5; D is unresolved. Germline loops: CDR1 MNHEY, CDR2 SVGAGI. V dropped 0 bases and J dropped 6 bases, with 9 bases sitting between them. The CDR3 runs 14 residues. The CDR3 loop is CASSYSGRSNEQFF. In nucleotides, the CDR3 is TGTGCCAGCAGTTACTCCGGCCGGAGCAATGAGCAGTTCTTC.